One and the same sample provided the 12 T cell receptor beta chains below, sequenced in a study of blood T cell repertoires in COVID-19 (dated by TCRdb to 2018 to 2020). Libraries were built with the immunoSEQ multiplex PCR assay. TCRdb retrieved this table from immuneACCESS and kept in-frame rearrangements only. Not all clones are present; in checked studies, unresolved V genes account for under half, and no reason is known for the remainder. Within this sample are more than 70,000 clones, with 65% to 90% of them counted one time only. In total, the top ten clones hold 1.2% of the sample. The sample was peripheral blood. All receptors derive from a man older than 75 with active or convalescent COVID-19.

This clone came up a few times. The chain joins TRBV5-1 to TRBJ2-7; 7 bases align to TRBD2. CDR1 is SGHRS and CDR2 is YFSETQ in the germline V gene. Trimming took 4 bases from V and 6 from J; bases not matched to a gene: 10. The CDR3 totals 14 residues. The CDR3 loop reads CASSPLGGRSEQYF. CDR3 sequence (DNA): TGCGCCAGCAGCCCTCTGGGGGGGAGAAGCGAGCAGTACTTC.

This chain connects TRBV28 to TRBJ2-1, with a tentative D call TRBD1 (5 bases). Trimming took off 5 bases at V and 4 bases at J, with 15 bases between the two ends. Germline V gives CDR1 MDHEN, CDR2 SYDVKM. This CDR3 contains 15 residues. CDR3 region: CASSPLRNRYNEQFF. As DNA, the CDR3 is TGTGCCAGCAGTCCCCTTAGGAACAGGTACAATGAGCAGTTCTTC.

The chain couples TRBV3-1 (or the pseudogene TRBV3-2) to TRBJ1-1; possibly TRBD1 for D (6 bases). The CDR3 covers 15 residues. In germline, CDR1 is LGHDT, CDR2 YNNKEL (reference sequence). The V end was cut by 3 bases, the J end by 1 base, with 12 bases between. In nucleotides, the CDR3 is TGTGCCAGCAGCCATTCGGCGACAGGGAACACTGAAGCTTTCTTT. It is translated as CASSHSATGNTEAFF.

The V gene is TRBV15, the J gene TRBJ1-1; no reliable D call. CDR1 and CDR2 from the germline V gene are LNHNV and YYDKDF (reference sequence). The CDR3 consists of 12 residues. Between the trimmed V and J ends, which lost 0 bases and 6 bases, there was a span of 5 bases. For the CDR3, the DNA is TGTGCCACCAGCAGAGATTCGGCTGAAGCTTTCTTT. Translated: CATSRDSAEAFF.

The J gene is TRBJ2-3, the V gene TRBV7-2, with 9 bases fitting TRBD2. J lost 5 bases, V lost 4 bases, and 4 bases had no gene match. In germline, CDR1 is SGHTA, CDR2 FQGNSA. There are 14 residues in the CDR3. CDR3 nucleotides: TGTGCCAGCAGCTCGGGACTAGCTCTAGATACGCAGTATTTT. Its translation: CASSSGLALDTQYF.

CDR3: CASSSSTGYYGYTF. CDR3 nucleotides: TGTGCCAGCAGTTCCTCGACAGGGTACTATGGCTACACCTTC. V is TRBV27 and J is TRBJ1-2; TRBD1 aligns across 7 bases. This CDR3 spans 14 amino acids. The trim removed 4 bases at V and 3 bases at J, leaving 5 bases unmatched. Germline V lookup: CDR1 MNHEY, CDR2 SMNVEV (reference sequence).

The chain carries TRBV19 and TRBJ2-6; 7 bases agree with TRBD1. Germline CDR1 is LNHDA and CDR2 is SQIVND (reference sequence). The ends lost 5 bases at V and 0 bases at J; junction bases unmatched: 4. This CDR3 is 16 amino acids long. Here the CDR3 DNA reads TGTGCCAGTAGTGGGGGACAGTTCTCTGGGGCCAACGTCCTGACTTTC. Its translation: CASSGGQFSGANVLTF.

This clone was seen only once. This chain links TRBV5-1 with TRBJ1-1; TRBD1 might be the D (6 bases). Germline V gives CDR1 SGHRS, CDR2 YFSETQ. Trimming shortened V by 0 bases and J by 2 bases, and 8 bases separated the two germline ends. CDR3 size: 14 residues. Here the CDR3 reads CASSLDRANTEAFF. The CDR3, as DNA: TGCGCCAGCAGCTTGGACAGGGCCAACACTGAAGCTTTCTTT. The full variable domain, completed using reference TRBV5-1 and TRBJ1-1, is KAGVTQTPRYLIKTRGQQVTLSCSPISGHRSVSWYQQTPGQGLQFLFEYFSETQRNKGNFPGRFSGRQFSNSRSEMNVSTLELGDSALYLCASSLDRANTEAFFGQGTRLTVV.

The rearrangement joins TRBV5-5 to TRBJ2-1; 15 bases match TRBD2. V gave up 7 bases and J gave up 10 bases; unmatched junction bases: 12. Germline assignment: CDR1 SGHKS and CDR2 YYEKEE (reference sequence). CDR3 length equals 16 residues. CDR3 amino acids: CASGTPAGTSGGEQFF. The CDR3 bases are TGTGCCAGCGGGACTCCTGCCGGGACTAGCGGGGGGGAGCAGTTCTTC.

The chain employs TRBV7-9 and TRBJ2-7, with D tentatively TRBD1 (5 bases). The CDR3 consists of 12 residues. CDR1 is SEHNR, CDR2 FQNEAQ, per germline (reference sequence). V lost 8 bases to trimming and J lost 1 base, with 9 bases between them. In DNA form, the CDR3 reads TGTGCCAGCGAGGACACTTCCTACGAGCAGTACTTC. As protein: CASEDTSYEQYF.

The chain couples TRBV7-9 to TRBJ2-1; 12 bases fit TRBD2. The germline CDR1 and CDR2 sequences are SEHNR and FQNEAQ (reference sequence). The CDR3 sequence is 15 residues long. V lost 6 bases, J lost 6 bases, and 6 bases stayed unmatched. In nucleotides, the CDR3 is TGTGCCAGCAGTGCGACTAGCGGGAGTCCCAATGAGCAGTTCTTC. Translated, it gives CASSATSGSPNEQFF.

This clone appeared a single time. This chain uses TRBV12-3 or TRBV12-4 with TRBJ2-1; 7 bases match TRBD1. The CDR3 runs 12 residues. The V segment lost 3 bases and the J segment 10 bases; nucleotides outside the gene matches: 3. The CDR3 loop is CASSLTGKEQFF. The CDR3 nucleotides read TGTGCCAGCAGTTTGACAGGGAAGGAGCAGTTCTTC.